Presented here are 11 T cell receptor beta chains from one specimen sequenced in a study of cytomegalovirus exposure and HLA in healthy donors. Use of 60 Vbeta and 13 Jbeta primers characterized the PCR. The table came from immunoSEQ multiplex PCR; TCRdb's copy has only in-frame clones and leaves some out. Of 100,000 to 150,000 clones listed, less than 90% were seen once; the top ten hold around 20%. The source material was PBMCs. All receptors derive from a young man in good health and CMV-seropositive.

The sample holds many counts of this clone. The chain has TRBV6-5 and TRBJ2-2; TRBD2 matches 10 bases. The CDR3 consists of 16 residues. V shed 2 bases and J 5 bases; nucleotides not matched to a gene: 5. Germline V gene data show CDR1 as MNHEY and CDR2 as SVGAGI. The CDR3 reads CASSYAASGGTGELFF. Written as DNA, the CDR3 is TGTGCCAGCAGTTACGCGGCTAGCGGGGGTACCGGGGAGCTGTTTTTT.

The chain links TRBV5-1 to TRBJ1-5; D may be TRBD1 (6 bases). The germline CDR1 and CDR2 sequences are SGHRS and YFSETQ. V was cut by 0 bases and J by 5 bases, with 24 bases left in between. The CDR3 is made up of 19 amino acids. The CDR3 DNA reads as TGCGCCAGCAGCTTGGCCGCGGACAGCGAGAACGGAGCCGATCAGCCCCAGCATTTT. As protein: CASSLAADSENGADQPQHF.

The chain links TRBV6-5 to TRBJ2-1; 10 nucleotides align to TRBD2. CDR1 is MNHEY, CDR2 SVGAGI, per germline. The junction had 7 bases not matched to a gene; V was cut back by 6 bases and J by 8 bases. The CDR3 length is 14 residues. CDR3 residues: CASRAGGLSDEQFF. CDR3 nucleotides: TGTGCCAGCAGAGCGGGGGGGTTGAGCGATGAGCAGTTCTTC.

This sequence joins TRBV13 and TRBJ2-3; D possibly corresponds to TRBD1 (5 bases). Germline CDR1 and CDR2: PRHDT and FYEKMQ (reference sequence). Trimming removed 5 bases from V and 2 bases from J, with 14 bases in between. The CDR3 runs to 15 residues. The CDR3 bases are TGTGCCAGCAGCCAAAAAGACAGAAACACAGATACGCAGTATTTT. It codes for CASSQKDRNTDTQYF.

V gene TRBV30 combines with J gene TRBJ1-5, with D perhaps matching TRBD1 (5 bases). In germline, CDR1 is GTSNPN, CDR2 SVGIG (reference sequence). The CDR3 totals 14 residues. V was pared by 4 bases and J by 3 bases, with 13 bases between. CDR3 residues: CAWIRKGSNQPQHF. The DNA of the CDR3 is TGTGCCTGGATACGGAAGGGGTCCAATCAGCCCCAGCATTTT.

The chain joins TRBV27 to TRBJ2-5; TRBD1 agrees at 8 bases. The DNA end lines up better with TRBJ2-7; the J call may be wrong. Germline CDR1 and CDR2: MNHEY and SMNVEV (reference sequence). The CDR3 is 16 residues long. Here the CDR3 reads CASSLFPGTGGYEQYF. The CDR3 region has the DNA TGTGCCAGCAGTTTATTTCCAGGGACAGGTGGGTACGAGCAGTACTTC.

The rearrangement uses TRBV19 and TRBJ2-2, with D perhaps matching TRBD1 (5 bases). V shed 3 bases and J shed 4 bases, with 12 bases lying between them. There are 15 residues in the CDR3. The V gene's germline CDR1 is LNHDA and CDR2 SQIVND (reference sequence). In DNA, the CDR3 is TGTGCCAGTAGTATCCAGGGTCTGAGCACCGGGGAGCTGTTTTTT. Translation gives CASSIQGLSTGELFF.

The gene calls are TRBV15 and TRBJ2-7; D is possibly TRBD2 (6 bases). Germline-derived CDR1 and CDR2 are LNHNV and YYDKDF (reference sequence). V dropped 0 bases and J dropped 3 bases, with 15 bases sitting between them. CDR3 length: 16 amino acids. The CDR3, as DNA: TGTGCCACCAGCAGAGAAAGCGCGGGGCAGTACTACGAGCAGTACTTC. It encodes CATSRESAGQYYEQYF.

As for this clone: At one end, the junction sequence differs from germline, possibly due to a read error. The sample has other DNA sequences that encode this CDR3 too. In nucleotides, the CDR3 is TGCGCCAGCAGCTTGACAGGTAGCTCCTATAATTCACCCCTCCACTTT. Translating gives CASSLTGSSYNSPLHF. The chain combines TRBV5-4 with TRBJ1-6; perhaps TRBD1 as D (6 bases). CDR1 is SGHNT, CDR2 YYREEE, per germline (reference sequence). The CDR3 has 16 residues.

The CDR3 here is CASSYSGGNYGYTF. The CDR3, as DNA: TGTGCCAGCAGTTACTCGGGGGGTAACTATGGCTACACCTTC. The chain has TRBV6-5 and TRBJ1-2; TRBD1 is a possible D gene (5 bases). The CDR3 runs to 14 residues. From germline, CDR1 is MNHEY and CDR2 SVGAGI. V lost 0 bases to trimming and J lost 1 base, with 6 bases between them.

The chain is built from TRBV29-1 and TRBJ2-2; D ambiguous. Germline V gene data show CDR1 as SQVTM and CDR2 as ANQGSEA. This CDR3 has 11 amino acids. V was pared by 4 bases and J by 6 bases, with 6 bases between. CDR3 in amino acids: CSVGPPGELFF. The CDR3 coding sequence is TGCAGCGTTGGGCCGCCCGGGGAGCTGTTTTTT.